This T cell receptor beta chain was obtained from a study of shared clonotypes between healthy human individuals. Repertoires were generated with immunoSEQ multiplex PCR, while TCRdb's copy carries only in-frame clones and drops some. Of roughly 2.4 million clones listed, 90% to 96% were seen once; the top ten hold around 0.13%. A CD45RA-negative memory subset and a CD45RA+ naive subset were separated from the CD4+ cells. This CDR3 comprises 15 residues. V was clipped by 3 bases and J by 4 bases, with 15 bases between them. CDR1 LNHDA and CDR2 SQIVND come from the germline V gene (reference sequence).

The sequenced sample consisted of naive CD4+ T cells sorted from blood. The sample's subset: CD45RA+ positively selected. The chain employs TRBV19 and TRBJ1-2; D ambiguous. The clonotype was recovered from a young man in good health. CDR3 residues: CASSIATPKAYGYTF. The CDR3 DNA reads TGTGCCAGTAGTATCGCCACACCAAAGGCCTATGGCTACACCTTC.